This note documents a single T cell receptor (beta chain) sequence. No antigen is known for it. The data originate from a study of OX40 agonist ivuxolimab in advanced cancers. Study-level results: By week 6 at 0.1 to 3.0 mg/kg, blood CD4+ and CD8+ T cells had expanded clonally.

TCRdb's copy holds only in-frame clones and misses some; the assay was immunoSEQ multiplex PCR. The sample lists about 100,000 clones, approximately 94% occurring once. The CDR3 runs 17 residues. The V and J genes are TRBV21-1 and TRBJ1-5; the D call TRBD1 from the table was never checked on the DNA. TRBV21-1 is recorded as a pseudogene. The sample was CD4+ or CD8+ T cells sorted from blood, taken in a trial of the OX40 agonist ivuxolimab. The source of this sequence is an adult with an advanced solid tumor such as melanoma, head and neck, liver or kidney cancer. The CDR3 reads CASSETGRGHSNQPQHF. In DNA, the CDR3 is TGTGCCAGCAGCGAGACCGGCAGGGGGCATAGCAATCAGCCCCAGCATTTT.